This T cell receptor (beta chain) derives from a study of patients and donors after allogeneic stem cell transplantation. Trimming cost V 4 bases and J 8 bases; bases outside gene matches: 6. Germline loops: CDR1 SGHTA, CDR2 FQGNSA. CDR3 length equals 14 residues. This clonotype was recorded a few times. TCRdb re-called the RT-PCR reads with MiXCR, one entry per CDR3 protein. The data show approximately 250,000 distinct CDR3 sequences, 14% seen once. The chain combines TRBV7-2 with TRBJ2-3; 10 bases are a match to TRBD2. The receptor was derived from a human donor who was either an allogeneic HSCT recipient or a stem cell or donor lymphocyte infusion donor (not recorded which). It is not recorded whose cells these are; they may come from a transplant donor. Sequenced: blood, either unsorted or a sorted T cell fraction (not recorded which). The CDR3, as DNA: TGTGCCAGCAGCTCAGCGGGGGGGCCCGGTACGCAGTATTTT. The encoded protein is CASSSAGGPGTQYF.